This T cell receptor (beta chain) was recovered during a study of cytomegalovirus exposure and HLA in healthy donors. For the study at large: An earlier analysis found some 100 million unique TCR beta sequences from approximately 170 million T cells. Counted in an early data release were tens of millions of unique TCRs from HLA-typed donors. Regarding the study as a whole: Specificity for CMV antigens was confirmed in vitro for a few of the CMV-associated chains. The only immune exposure information that was available was CMV serostatus.

The V end was cut by 8 bases, the J end by 14 bases, with 15 bases between. Germline V gene data show CDR1 as MGHDK and CDR2 as SYGVNS. CDR3 length: 11 residues. The PCR ran on 60 Vbeta and 13 Jbeta primers. Measured with immunoSEQ multiplex PCR; TCRdb has only the in-frame clones, and not every one. The sample includes about 52,000 clones, around 66% of them seen just once. This clone was seen a handful of times. What it recognizes is unknown. Sequenced material: PBMCs. This chain uses TRBV25-1 with TRBJ1-4, with D possibly being TRBD1 (6 bases). This clonotype was obtained from a man aged 18 to 30 in good health and CMV-seronegative. The CDR3 DNA is TGTGCCAGCGCCCATGGGGGCTTTCTGTTTTTT. It yields the protein CASAHGGFLFF. The whole variable domain, filled in from reference TRBV25-1 and TRBJ1-4, reads EADIYQTPRYLVIGTGKKITLECSQTMGHDKMYWYQQDPGMELHLIHYSYGVNSTEKGDLSSESTVSRIRTEHFPLTLESARPSHTSQYLCASAHGGFLFFGSGTQLSVL.